The sequence of this T cell receptor (beta chain) was determined in a study of CD8+ T cells in alopecia areata. Broader study findings: Lesional tissue from the scalp (especially in alopecia totalis/universalis) showed higher clonality than normal scalp. Sequencing of scalp samples also includes resident alphabeta T cells from normal skin.

It was cDNA, reverse transcribed from extracted RNA, that served as the sequencing template. The data were produced by immunoSEQ multiplex PCR, yet TCRdb's version contains in-frame clones alone and is incomplete. The sample has tens of thousands of clones, around 50% seen once. This CDR3 has 13 residues. Germline V gene sequence: CDR1 MGHDK, CDR2 SYGVNS. V lost 4 bases, J lost 5 bases, and 11 bases lay in between. With respect to this clone: Its antigen remains unknown.

The study team obtained lesional scalp punch biopsies and peripheral blood from alopecia areata patients. This chain joins TRBV25-1 and TRBJ2-5, with D possibly being TRBD1 (6 bases). What was sequenced was NKG2D-high CD8+ T cells sorted from blood. This receptor was obtained from a human donor with alopecia areata. This CDR3 is CASSVWQGETQYF. In DNA form, the CDR3 reads TGTGCCAGCAGTGTGTGGCAGGGGGAGACCCAGTACTTC.